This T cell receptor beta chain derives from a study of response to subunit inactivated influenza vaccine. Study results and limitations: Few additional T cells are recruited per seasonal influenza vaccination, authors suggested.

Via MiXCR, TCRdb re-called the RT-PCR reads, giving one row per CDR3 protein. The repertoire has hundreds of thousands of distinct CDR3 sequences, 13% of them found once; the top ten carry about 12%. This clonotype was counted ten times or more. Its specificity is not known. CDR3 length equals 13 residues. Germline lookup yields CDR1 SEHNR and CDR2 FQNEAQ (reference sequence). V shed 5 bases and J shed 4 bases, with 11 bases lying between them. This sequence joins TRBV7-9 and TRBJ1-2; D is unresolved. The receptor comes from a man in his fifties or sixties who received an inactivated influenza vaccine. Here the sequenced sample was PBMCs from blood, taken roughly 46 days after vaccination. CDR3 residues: CASSQGVAYGYTF. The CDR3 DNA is TGTGCCAGCAGCCAAGGAGTGGCCTATGGCTACACCTTC.